Sequencing of this T cell receptor beta chain was carried out in a study of PD-1 blockade in classical Hodgkin lymphoma. For this clone: Its antigen remains unknown.

The time point: cycle 4 day 1 (C4D1), after more than five weeks of nivolumab. Every patient was affected by relapse after autologous stem cell transplantation, while exposure to brentuximab vedotin was not uniform. Best response was recorded as complete response, partial response or progressive disease. Data came from immunoSEQ multiplex PCR; TCRdb stores just in-frame clones and leaves some out. The sample has roughly 50,000 clones; 90% are singletons. The V gene's germline CDR1 is GTSNPN and CDR2 SVGIG (reference sequence). J gave up 7 bases and V 3 bases, and 9 bases lay outside the gene matches. The CDR3 spans 16 residues. General study points: Nivolumab initiation under 1 year post-ASCT meant exclusion. In newly diagnosed patients, baseline TCR diversity was reportedly below that of healthy donors.

This rearrangement joins TRBV30 to TRBJ2-7; 16 positions match TRBD2. The receptor was derived from a human donor with classical Hodgkin lymphoma. The sample was peripheral blood mononuclear cells (PBMCs), taken before the fourth cycle of nivolumab. Here the CDR3 DNA reads TGTGCCTGGAGGAAGGGACTAGCGGGAGGGCCCTGGGAGCAGTACTTC. Protein sequence: CAWRKGLAGGPWEQYF. The whole variable domain, filled in from reference TRBV30 and TRBJ2-7, reads SQTIHQWPATLVQPVGSPLSLECTVEGTSNPNLYWYRQAAGRGLQLLFYSVGIGQISSEVPQNLSASRPQDRQFILSSKKLLLSDSGFYLCAWRKGLAGGPWEQYFGPGTRLTVT.